Presented here are 17 T cell receptor beta chains from one specimen sequenced in a study of blood T cell repertoires in COVID-19. Using immunoSEQ multiplex PCR, the repertoire was profiled, and TCRdb retains in-frame clones only, with some absent. The table lists around 150,000 clones, just under 85% of them singletons. Sequencing was done on a sample of PBMCs or T cells enriched from blood (not recorded which). These receptors were obtained from a woman aged 50 to 65 with acute COVID-19.

The V and J genes are TRBV19 and TRBJ1-2; the match to TRBD1 covers 7 bases. The CDR3 runs 16 residues. V trimming: 3 bases; J trimming: 3 bases; junction bases outside the gene matches: 10. CDR1 is LNHDA, CDR2 SQIVND, per germline (reference sequence). CDR3 sequence reads: CASSIYRGYEDYGYTF. Here the CDR3 DNA reads TGTGCCAGTAGTATTTACAGGGGTTACGAAGACTATGGCTACACCTTC.

The chain joins TRBV6-4 to TRBJ2-1, with 11 bases matching TRBD2. Per the germline V gene, CDR1 is MRHNA and CDR2 is SNTAGT. The CDR3 loop spans 16 amino acids. Trimming cost V 6 bases and J 6 bases; bases outside gene matches: 10. The CDR3 nucleotides are TGTGCCAGCAGCAAATCAGGGACTAGCGGTCCCAATGAGCAGTTCTTC. Its translation: CASSKSGTSGPNEQFF.

As regards this clone: A read error may account for a junction end that differs from germline. This chain joins TRBV7-7 and TRBJ2-5, with TRBD1 matching over 8 bases. Germline CDR1 is SSHAT and CDR2 is FNYEAQ (reference sequence). The CDR3 runs to 15 residues. The CDR3 DNA is TGTGCTAGCAGCGATCGGACAGGGCTCCAAGAGACCCAGTACTTC. Its translation is CASSDRTGLQETQYF. Based on the CDR3 plus reference TRBV7-7 and TRBJ2-5, the full variable domain is GAGVSQSPRYKVTKRGQDVTLRCDPISSHATLYWYQQALGQGPEFLTYFNYEAQPDKSGLPSDRFSAERPEGSISTLTIQRTEQRDSAMYRCASSDRTGLQETQYFGPGTRLLVL.

This CDR3 is CASSLPGANEKLFF. The CDR3 nucleotides read TGTGCCAGCAGTTTACCAGGGGCTAATGAAAAACTGTTTTTT. The rearrangement uses TRBV27 and TRBJ1-4; D is perhaps TRBD1 (6 bases). The CDR3 runs to 14 residues. Looked up from germline, CDR1 is MNHEY and CDR2 is SMNVEV (reference sequence). V lost 2 bases to trimming and J lost 3 bases, with 7 bases between them.

This chain joins TRBV28 and TRBJ2-3, with a possible D match to TRBD1 (5 bases). The CDR3 runs 15 residues. V shed 10 bases and J shed 0 bases, with 17 bases lying between them. Germline CDR1 MDHEN, CDR2 SYDVKM. This CDR3 reads CATSDPGSSTDTQYF. CDR3 coding DNA: TGTGCCACCTCCGATCCAGGGTCTAGCACAGATACGCAGTATTTT.

The V call is TRBV11-2, the J call TRBJ2-7; 11 bases agree with TRBD2. After removal of 7 bases from V and 2 bases from J, the junction contained 4 bases not matched to a gene. This CDR3 has 14 amino acids. Germline V lookup: CDR1 SGHAT, CDR2 FQNNGV. The CDR3 nucleotides are TGTGCCAGCACCGATAGCGGGAGGGCCTACGAGCAGTACTTC. Amino acids: CASTDSGRAYEQYF.

The rearrangement links TRBV5-1 to TRBJ2-7, with 10 bases matching TRBD2. Germline loops: CDR1 SGHRS, CDR2 YFSETQ. V trimming: 4 bases; J trimming: 5 bases; junction bases outside the gene matches: 9. The CDR3 consists of 15 residues. The CDR3 reads CASSTTTSGIDEQYF. Here the CDR3 DNA reads TGCGCCAGCAGCACCACCACTAGCGGGATCGACGAGCAGTACTTC.

The genes are TRBV25-1 and TRBJ2-3, with D possibly matching TRBD2 (5 bases). This CDR3 is 16 amino acids long. Germline V gene data show CDR1 as MGHDK and CDR2 as SYGVNS. The germline V and J ends were trimmed by 6 bases and 0 bases, with 16 bases remaining between them. The CDR3 region is CASSETRGASTDTQYF. CDR3 bases: TGTGCCAGCAGCGAAACCCGGGGTGCTAGCACAGATACGCAGTATTTT.

V usage is TRBV28 and J usage is TRBJ2-7; possible D gene TRBD2, 5 bases. Germline V lookup: CDR1 MDHEN, CDR2 SYDVKM. The V end lost 6 bases, the J end lost 3 bases, and 12 bases lay between the germline ends. The length of the CDR3 is 13 residues. The CDR3: CASSPTSIYEQYF. Here the CDR3 DNA reads TGTGCCAGCAGCCCTACTAGTATCTACGAGCAGTACTTC.

The chain employs TRBV11-3 and TRBJ2-7; the D gene is possibly TRBD1 (5 bases). CDR3 length: 12 amino acids. V shed 2 bases and J shed 3 bases, with 5 bases lying between them. CDR1 SGHNT and CDR2 YENEEA come from the germline V gene. The DNA of the CDR3 is TGTGCCAGCAGCTTAAGGGGCTACGAGCAGTACTTC. Its translation: CASSLRGYEQYF. The full variable domain, in which reference TRBV11-3 and TRBJ2-7 provide the parts outside the CDR3, is EAGVVQSPRYKIIEKKQPVAFWCNPISGHNTLYWYLQNLGQGPELLIRYENEEAVDDSQLPKDRFSAERLKGVDSTLKIQPAELGDSAVYLCASSLRGYEQYFGPGTRLTVT.

V and J are TRBV28 and TRBJ1-1, with D perhaps TRBD1 (6 bases). CDR1 and CDR2 (germline): MDHEN, SYDVKM. V lost 5 bases and J 2 bases, leaving 12 bases between the germline ends. The CDR3 spans 14 residues. In nucleotides, the CDR3 is TGTGCCAGCAGTCCCGGGGGGGCCAACACTGAAGCTTTCTTT. Translated: CASSPGGANTEAFF.

The CDR3 is CASTRESATEAFF. The CDR3 nucleotides are TGTGCCAGCACCCGGGAGTCTGCCACTGAAGCTTTCTTT. The chain employs TRBV11-3 and TRBJ1-1, with no clear D. The CDR3 covers 13 residues. CDR1 and CDR2 (germline): SGHNT, YENEEA. The V end lost 7 bases, the J end lost 4 bases, and 13 bases lay between the germline ends. The entire variable domain, with the rest obtained from reference TRBV11-3 and TRBJ1-1, is as follows: EAGVVQSPRYKIIEKKQPVAFWCNPISGHNTLYWYLQNLGQGPELLIRYENEEAVDDSQLPKDRFSAERLKGVDSTLKIQPAELGDSAVYLCASTRESATEAFFGQGTRLTVV.

This chain links TRBV30 with TRBJ2-6; D not resolved. V was pared by 0 bases and J by 0 bases, with 3 bases between. Germline CDR1 GTSNPN, CDR2 SVGIG (reference sequence). The CDR3 runs to 14 residues. The DNA for the CDR3 is TGTGCCTGGAGTGTCTTCTCTGGGGCCAACGTCCTGACTTTC. Amino acids: CAWSVFSGANVLTF.

As to this clone: One junction end disagrees with the germline gene, perhaps due to a read error. The CDR3, as DNA: TGTGCCAGCAGTTTCGCGGGACAGCTAATGTTC. It codes for CASSFAGQLMF. V is TRBV12-3 or TRBV12-4 and J is TRBJ1-2; TRBD1 matches at 7 bases. This CDR3 is built from 11 residues.

The CDR3 loop reads CASSPSGPGLAGYEQYF. The CDR3 DNA reads as TGCGCCAGCAGCCCCTCCGGACCGGGACTAGCGGGATACGAGCAGTACTTC. This sequence joins TRBV4-1 and TRBJ2-7, with 13 bases aligning to TRBD2. J lost 4 bases, V lost 4 bases, and 10 bases had no gene match. The CDR3 loop spans 17 amino acids. Germline V gene data show CDR1 as MGHRA and CDR2 as YSYEKL.

The gene calls are TRBV7-6 and TRBJ2-3; weak D call: TRBD2 (6 bases). Looked up from germline, CDR1 is SGHVS and CDR2 is FNYEAQ. The CDR3 runs to 15 residues. V lost 5 bases and J lost 4, with 16 bases in between. The CDR3 loop reads CASSPVTGAADTQYF. The CDR3 region has the DNA TGTGCCAGCAGCCCAGTAACGGGAGCGGCAGATACGCAGTATTTT.

The chain has TRBV7-9 and TRBJ1-5, with D tentatively TRBD1 (6 bases). The CDR3 consists of 14 residues. In germline, CDR1 is SEHNR, CDR2 FQNEAQ (reference sequence). Trimming removed 4 bases at V and 6 bases at J, with 13 bases between. The DNA of the CDR3 is TGTGCCAGCAGCTCCGGGACACCTATTCAGCCCCAGCATTTT. Translation: CASSSGTPIQPQHF.